This TCR beta chain was captured in a study of beta chain features in type 1 diabetes. Study-wide points: A moderate, significant TCRB CDR3 shortening appeared in type 1 diabetes across four CD4+ subsets.

Note on this clone: The antigen remains unidentified.

V lost 8 bases, J lost 7 bases, and 10 bases stayed unmatched. Per germline, CDR1 MNHNS and CDR2 SASEGT. CDR3 length: 14 amino acids. Per donor, one heparinised blood draw averaged around 0.12 L. Sequencing targeted expressed TCRB transcripts, as all isolated RNA had been reverse transcribed. The study sequenced naive, central memory and regulatory T cell samples to an average of about 3.8 million reads. Sequencing was performed with immunoSEQ multiplex PCR; in TCRdb, only in-frame clones are kept and a portion is missing. Of a few hundred thousand clones listed, less than 35% are singletons. Sequenced: central memory CD4+ T cells from blood. The clonotype originates from a man aged 30 to 45 in good health. The genes are TRBV6-1 and TRBJ2-2; 7 bases map to TRBD1. The DNA of the CDR3 is TGTGCCAGCGTACAGACAGGGACCAGCGGGGAGCTGTTTTTT. Its translation is CASVQTGTSGELFF.